The 6 T cell receptor beta chains below all came from one sample that was sequenced in a study of human T cells and chemical hapten exposure. TCRdb itself ran the RACE reads through MiXCR, one entry per CDR3 protein. The sample has some 400,000 distinct CDR3 sequences, 4% to 6% seen once. Time point: pre-sensitization, week 0. The treatment: therapeutic diphenylcyclopropenone sensitization with weekly scalp DPC. The sequenced sample was whole blood, obtained in connection with sensitization to the hapten diphenylcyclopropenone (DPC). The receptors originated from a woman in her 50s with alopecia areata. Some clones in this sample may be carry-over from other donors' samples.

This clonotype was picked up many times. The chain has TRBV6-1 and TRBJ2-3, with 9 bases matching TRBD2. Germline CDR1 MNHNS, CDR2 SASEGT. The V gene end was trimmed by 6 bases and the J gene end by 4 bases; junction bases not matched to a gene: 17. The CDR3 totals 18 residues. CDR3 DNA sequence: TGTGCCAGCAGCCCCCTGTTACGGCGGGAGGGCCGCGCAGATACGCAGTATTTT. It encodes CASSPLLRREGRADTQYF.

V gene TRBV12-3 or TRBV12-4 combines with J gene TRBJ1-2; D perhaps matches TRBD1 (5 bases). This CDR3 is 15 amino acids long. V was clipped by 6 bases and J by 2 bases, with 16 bases between them. This chain's CDR3 is CASSPRGSLNYGYTF. The CDR3 nucleotides read TGTGCCAGCAGCCCTCGGGGCAGTCTCAACTATGGCTACACCTTC.

The chain joins TRBV9 to TRBJ1-2, with 7 positions matching TRBD1. Germline values: CDR1 SGDLS, CDR2 YYNGEE. The CDR3 is 17 residues long. V lost 0 bases, J lost 7 bases, and 15 bases stayed unmatched. The CDR3 spells CASSVGAPPTGDGGYTF. In DNA, the CDR3 is TGTGCCAGCAGCGTAGGGGCCCCTCCTACAGGGGATGGTGGCTACACCTTC.

V is TRBV18 and J is TRBJ1-3, with a weak D call TRBD1 (5 bases). The CDR3 is made up of 16 amino acids. Per the germline V gene, CDR1 is KGHSH and CDR2 is LQKENI. Trimming took off 6 bases at V and 0 bases at J, with 15 bases between the two ends. CDR3 region: CASSSRGARSGNTIYF. The CDR3 DNA reads TGTGCCAGCTCTTCCCGCGGGGCCCGCTCTGGAAACACCATATATTTT.

This clonotype was seen repeatedly, ten times or more. The genes are TRBV6-2 or TRBV6-3 and TRBJ1-5; D call uncertain. CDR1 MNHEY and CDR2 SVGEGT come from the germline V gene. This CDR3 has 13 residues. V lost 5 bases and J 0 bases, leaving 5 bases between the germline ends. CDR3 loop: CASSRNSNQPQHF. DNA for the CDR3: TGTGCCAGCAGTCGCAATAGCAATCAGCCCCAGCATTTT.

This clonotype was seen more than once but under ten times. J is TRBJ1-5 and V is TRBV20-1; D is possibly TRBD1 (6 bases). The CDR3 length is 15 residues. The germline CDR1 and CDR2 sequences are DFQATT and SNEGSKA (reference sequence). Trimming pared 1 base from V and 3 bases from J, leaving 13 bases between. CDR3 bases: TGCAGTGCTAGAGTCGGACAGACCCTCAATCAGCCCCAGCATTTT. This codes for CSARVGQTLNQPQHF.